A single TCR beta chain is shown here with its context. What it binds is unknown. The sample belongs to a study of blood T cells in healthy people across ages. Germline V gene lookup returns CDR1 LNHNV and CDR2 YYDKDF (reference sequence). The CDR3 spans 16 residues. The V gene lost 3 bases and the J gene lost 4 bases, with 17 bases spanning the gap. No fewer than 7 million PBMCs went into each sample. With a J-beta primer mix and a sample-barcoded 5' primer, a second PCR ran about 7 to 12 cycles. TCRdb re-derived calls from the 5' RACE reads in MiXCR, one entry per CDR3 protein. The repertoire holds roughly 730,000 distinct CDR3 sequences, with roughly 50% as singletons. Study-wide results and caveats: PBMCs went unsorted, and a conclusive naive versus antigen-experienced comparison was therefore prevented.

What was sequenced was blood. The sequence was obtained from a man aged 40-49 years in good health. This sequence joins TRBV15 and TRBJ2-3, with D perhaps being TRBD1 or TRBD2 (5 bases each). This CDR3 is CATSSPLLGTADTQYF. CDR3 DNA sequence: TGTGCCACCAGCAGCCCTCTTCTTGGGACGGCAGATACGCAGTATTTT. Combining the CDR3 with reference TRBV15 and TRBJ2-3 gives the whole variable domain DAMVIQNPRYQVTQFGKPVTLSCSQTLNHNVMYWYQQKSSQAPKLLFHYYDKDFNNEADTPDNFQSRRPNTSFCFLDIRSPGLGDTAMYLCATSSPLLGTADTQYFGPGTRLTVL.